This entry lists 21 T cell receptor beta chains sequenced from one sample in a study of blood T cell repertoires in COVID-19. TCRdb keeps only in-frame clones here, not all; method: immunoSEQ multiplex PCR. The repertoire holds more than 120,000 clones, with over 85% as singletons. The sequenced sample was peripheral blood. These receptors were taken from a human donor in a cohort sampled during active COVID-19.

This clone occurred once. The V call is TRBV12-3 or TRBV12-4, the J call TRBJ2-7, with 7 bases aligning to TRBD2. This CDR3 has 13 amino acids. Trimming removed 6 bases from V and 2 bases from J; junction bases left unmatched: 4. The CDR3 is CASSYLAAYEQYF. The CDR3 region has the DNA TGTGCCAGCAGCTACCTAGCGGCCTACGAGCAGTACTTC.

In nucleotides, the CDR3 is TGCGCCAGCAGCCTAGAGGGACAGCAGAACACTGAAGCTTTCTTT. Protein: CASSLEGQQNTEAFF. V is TRBV4-3 and J is TRBJ1-1; 7 nucleotides match TRBD1. Germline V gene data show CDR1 as LGHNA and CDR2 as YSLEER. The length of the CDR3 is 15 residues. J was trimmed by 1 base and V by 4 bases; bases with no gene match: 6.

The chain is built from TRBV3-1 (or the pseudogene TRBV3-2) and TRBJ2-1; D is unclear. The length of the CDR3 is 13 residues. V lost 2 bases and J lost 9, with 11 bases in between. Germline lookup yields CDR1 LGHDT and CDR2 YNNKEL (reference sequence). The CDR3 bases are TGTGCCAGCAGCCAATATCTGAGTAGTGAGCAGTTCTTC. Translating it yields CASSQYLSSEQFF.

The J gene is TRBJ2-7, the V gene TRBV11-2; weak D call: TRBD1 (5 bases). V lost 5 bases to trimming and J lost 2 bases, with 16 bases between them. Germline assignment: CDR1 SGHAT and CDR2 FQNNGV. This CDR3 comprises 15 residues. CDR3 nucleotide sequence: TGTGCCAGCAGCCCAGTCCCACAGGCCGCCTACGAGCAGTACTTC. It encodes CASSPVPQAAYEQYF.

This chain connects TRBV7-8 to TRBJ2-2, with D perhaps matching TRBD2 (6 bases). Germline values: CDR1 SGHVS, CDR2 FQNEAQ. Trimming removed 2 bases at V and 6 bases at J, with 19 bases between. There are 17 residues in the CDR3. CDR3 protein: CASSLFGGAREAGELFF. CDR3 nucleotides: TGTGCCAGCAGCTTATTCGGAGGGGCGCGGGAAGCCGGGGAGCTGTTTTTT. Looking up the rest from reference TRBV7-8 and TRBJ2-2 gives the full variable domain: GAGVSQSPRYKVAKRGQDVALRCDPISGHVSLFWYQQALGQGPEFLTYFQNEAQLDKSGLPSDRFFAERPEGSVSTLKIQRTQQEDSAVYLCASSLFGGAREAGELFFGEGSRLTVL.

This chain links TRBV4-2 with TRBJ2-3; possibly TRBD2 for D (5 bases). Germline loops: CDR1 LGHNA, CDR2 YNFKEQ. V lost 0 bases to trimming and J lost 9 bases, with 10 bases between them. The CDR3 runs 13 residues. DNA of the CDR3: TGTGCCAGCAGCCAAGATGCGGGTTCCACGCAGTATTTT. Translated, it gives CASSQDAGSTQYF.

The chain couples TRBV5-5 to TRBJ2-3, with D possibly matching TRBD1 (5 bases). Per germline, CDR1 SGHKS and CDR2 YYEKEE (reference sequence). V was cut by 0 bases and J by 4 bases, with 18 bases left in between. This CDR3 contains 17 residues. The CDR3 coding sequence is TGTGCCAGCAGCTTGGAAAGGGGTCCTCGACCGTCAGATACGCAGTATTTT. Protein: CASSLERGPRPSDTQYF.

The rearrangement joins TRBV7-6 to TRBJ2-7; 7 positions match TRBD2. After removal of 5 bases from V and 6 bases from J, the junction contained 16 bases not matched to a gene. The CDR3 is 16 residues long. Germline loops: CDR1 SGHVS, CDR2 FNYEAQ. The CDR3 nucleotides are TGTGCCAGCAGCCCCTGGGGGGGGTCCGTCCTGGCCGAGCAGTACTTC. This translates into CASSPWGGSVLAEQYF.

V usage is TRBV10-1 and J usage is TRBJ2-2, with 10 bases matching TRBD2. The germline gives CDR1 WNHNN, CDR2 SYGVQD (reference sequence). Losses at the gene ends were 6 bases for V and 4 bases for J; bases not matched to a gene: 11. The CDR3 runs 17 residues. The CDR3 region is CASRLPGTSATTGELFF. In DNA, the CDR3 is TGCGCCAGCAGACTCCCCGGGACTAGCGCAACCACCGGGGAGCTGTTTTTT.

V usage is TRBV6-2 or TRBV6-3 and J usage is TRBJ2-3, with a possible D match to TRBD1 (6 bases). The CDR3 consists of 16 residues. CDR1 and CDR2 from the germline V gene are MNHEY and SVGEGT. Deletions cut 6 bases from V and 2 bases from J, with 18 bases between. CDR3 nucleotide sequence: TGTGCCAGCAGCGACCCTAGGACAGTTTCCACAGATACGCAGTATTTT. Amino acids: CASSDPRTVSTDTQYF.

The chain couples TRBV3-1 (or the pseudogene TRBV3-2) to TRBJ2-1, with TRBD2 identical over 10 bases. V lost 4 bases to trimming and J lost 13 bases; unmatched junction nucleotides: 10. Per the germline V gene, CDR1 is LGHDT and CDR2 is YNNKEL (reference sequence). The length of the CDR3 is 14 residues. The CDR3 reads CASSLASGGQLQFF. The DNA of the CDR3 is TGTGCCAGCAGCCTTGCTAGCGGGGGCCAATTACAGTTCTTC.

This clone has a single count. The chain combines TRBV11-3 with TRBJ2-5, with TRBD1 as a possible D gene (5 bases). Trimming took 1 base from V and 7 from J, leaving 10 bases between them. This CDR3 has 13 residues. Germline assignment: CDR1 SGHNT and CDR2 YENEEA. CDR3 DNA sequence: TGTGCCAGCAGCTTAGGGCCCCAGGGGACCCAGTACTTC. As protein: CASSLGPQGTQYF.

The chain recombines TRBV3-1 (or the pseudogene TRBV3-2) with TRBJ2-5; a weak D match, TRBD2 (7 bases). Germline V gene data show CDR1 as LGHDT and CDR2 as YNNKEL (reference sequence). The CDR3 consists of 14 residues. V shed 5 bases and J shed 4 bases, with 14 bases lying between them. The CDR3 DNA is TGTGCCAGCAGCTATCCGGGGGGCGGAGAGACCCAGTACTTC. This sequence encodes CASSYPGGGETQYF.

This clone was detected once. This CDR3 reads CASSDRWTDTQYF. The DNA of the CDR3 is TGTGCCAGCAGCGACAGGTGGACAGATACGCAGTATTTT. The rearrangement links TRBV7-3 to TRBJ2-3, with D maybe TRBD1 (6 bases). The CDR3 loop spans 13 amino acids. Germline V gene lookup returns CDR1 SGHTA and CDR2 FQGTGA. Trimming took 5 bases from V and 3 from J, leaving 9 bases between them. Full variable domain (rest looked up from reference TRBV7-3 and TRBJ2-3): GAGVSQTPSNKVTEKGKYVELRCDPISGHTALYWYRQSLGQGPEFLIYFQGTGAADDSGLPNDRFFAVRPEGSVSTLKIQRTERGDSAVYLCASSDRWTDTQYFGPGTRLTVL.

The chain combines TRBV14 with TRBJ2-5; the match to TRBD2 covers 10 bases. With 1 base clipped from V and 7 bases from J, the junction kept 6 bases outside the gene matches. Germline assignment: CDR1 SGHDN and CDR2 FVKESK. There are 15 residues in the CDR3. The CDR3 sequence: CASSQGTSGKRTQYF. DNA for the CDR3: TGTGCCAGCAGCCAAGGGACTAGCGGCAAGAGGACCCAGTACTTC. Drawing the rest from reference TRBV14 and TRBJ2-5, the complete variable domain is EAGVTQFPSHSVIEKGQTVTLRCDPISGHDNLYWYRRVMGKEIKFLLHFVKESKQDESGMPNNRFLAERTGGTYSTLKVQPAELEDSGVYFCASSQGTSGKRTQYFGPGTRLLVL.

The chain uses TRBV6-5 and TRBJ2-1; tentative D call: TRBD2 (5 bases). V lost 10 bases and J 1 base, leaving 17 bases between the germline ends. This CDR3 spans 15 amino acids. Germline V gives CDR1 MNHEY, CDR2 SVGAGI. CDR3 DNA sequence: TGTGCCACCGAGCCTGGGGAGAGATCCTACAATGAGCAGTTCTTC. Its translation is CATEPGERSYNEQFF.

This rearrangement joins TRBV6-5 to TRBJ2-3; TRBD2 matches at 7 bases. Per germline, CDR1 MNHEY and CDR2 SVGAGI. The CDR3 consists of 15 residues. J was trimmed by 4 bases and V by 4 bases; bases with no gene match: 8. This CDR3 is CASSSWGGIADTQYF. CDR3 bases: TGTGCCAGCAGTTCCTGGGGGGGAATAGCAGATACGCAGTATTTT.

The chain uses TRBV11-2 and TRBJ2-7, with a weak D call TRBD2 (5 bases). The CDR3 totals 13 residues. V was trimmed by 5 bases and J by 4 bases, leaving 12 bases between them. Germline V CDR1 and CDR2: SGHAT, FQNNGV. The CDR3 region has the DNA TGTGCCAGCAGCCGCGGGTCCTTTTACGAGCAGTACTTC. Protein product: CASSRGSFYEQYF.

The CDR3 loop reads CASSLRQGNSPLHF. DNA for the CDR3: TGTGCCAGCAGCCTAAGACAGGGAAATTCACCCCTCCACTTT. The chain uses TRBV3-1 (or the pseudogene TRBV3-2) and TRBJ1-6, with 7 bases fitting TRBD1. Per germline, CDR1 LGHDT and CDR2 YNNKEL (reference sequence). The CDR3 spans 14 residues. Trimming cost V 4 bases and J 7 bases; bases outside gene matches: 4.

This chain connects TRBV18 to TRBJ1-5; D gene uncertain. The germline gives CDR1 KGHSH, CDR2 LQKENI. With 2 bases removed from V and 7 bases from J, the gap between germline ends came to 9 bases. This CDR3 has 13 amino acids. This chain's CDR3 is CASSPDLLQPQHF. The CDR3 DNA reads TGTGCCAGCTCACCAGACTTATTACAGCCCCAGCATTTT.

The chain employs TRBV15 and TRBJ2-1; D is undetermined. The length of the CDR3 is 13 residues. Per germline, CDR1 LNHNV and CDR2 YYDKDF (reference sequence). Trimming removed 1 base from V and 4 bases from J, with 5 bases in between. As DNA, the CDR3 is TGTGCCACCAGCAGAGTTACATACAATGAGCAGTTCTTC. It specifies CATSRVTYNEQFF.